This TCR beta chain derives from a study of beta chain features in type 1 diabetes. Broader study findings: Among all four CD4+ subsets, Type 1 diabetes patients had TCRB CDR3s that were moderately but significantly shorter.

This clone has more than one count but fewer than ten. No antigen is known for it. What was sequenced were expressed TCRB transcripts, since all of the isolated RNA had been reverse transcribed. TCRdb keeps only in-frame clones here, not all; method: immunoSEQ multiplex PCR. The table has 330,000 or so clones, about 12% seen once. Researchers reported sorting CD4+ naive, central memory, regulatory and stem cell-like memory cells via CD45RO/CCR7/CD25/CD127/CD95/CD27. The receptor comes from a woman aged 18 to 35 with type 1 diabetes. The specimen was naive CD4+ T cells from blood.

The CDR3 reads CAWREPATDTQYF. CDR3 coding DNA: TGTGCCTGGAGGGAGCCAGCCACAGATACGCAGTATTTT. The chain carries TRBV30 and TRBJ2-3; D is undetermined. CDR1 is GTSNPN, CDR2 SVGIG, per germline (reference sequence). The CDR3 consists of 13 residues. V lost 3 bases to trimming and J lost 2 bases, with 9 bases between them.